This T cell receptor beta chain was captured in a study of T cell responses to AZD1222 COVID-19 vaccine. The assay was immunoSEQ multiplex PCR, and TCRdb's table has in-frame clones only and misses some. The sample has approximately 170,000 clones, approximately 94% seen once. Germline loops: CDR1 MDHEN, CDR2 SYDVKM. The CDR3 contains 11 residues. V lost 3 bases and J lost 7, with 4 bases in between. The sample holds one count of this clone. The source material was peripheral blood, sampled 28 days after the second AZD1222 dose. The J gene is TRBJ1-3, the V gene TRBV28; D remains ambiguous. The sequence came from an adult who received the AZD1222 COVID-19 vaccine. The CDR3 spells CASSFTNTIYF. The CDR3 nucleotides read TGTGCCAGCAGTTTCACCAACACCATATATTTT.